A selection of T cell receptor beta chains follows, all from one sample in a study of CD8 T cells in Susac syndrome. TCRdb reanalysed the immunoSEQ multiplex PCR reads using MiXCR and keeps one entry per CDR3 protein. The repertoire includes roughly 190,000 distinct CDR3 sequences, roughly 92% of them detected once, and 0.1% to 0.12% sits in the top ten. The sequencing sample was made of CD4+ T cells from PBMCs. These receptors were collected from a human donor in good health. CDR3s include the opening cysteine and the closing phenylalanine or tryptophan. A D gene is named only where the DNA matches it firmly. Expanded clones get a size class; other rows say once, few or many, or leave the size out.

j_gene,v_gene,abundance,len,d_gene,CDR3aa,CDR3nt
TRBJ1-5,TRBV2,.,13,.,CASSEGGNQPQHF,TGTGCCAGCAGTGAGGGGGGCAATCAGCCCCAGCATTTT
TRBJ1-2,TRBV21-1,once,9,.,CDGPYGYTF,TGTGATGGACCCTATGGCTACACCTTC
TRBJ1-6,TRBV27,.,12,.,CASSGGFSPLHF,TGTGCCAGCAGTGGTGGGTTTTCACCCCTCCACTTT
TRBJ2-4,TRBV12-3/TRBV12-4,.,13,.,CASSLTPVNIQYF,TGTGCCAGCAGTTTAACTCCAGTGAACATTCAGTACTTC
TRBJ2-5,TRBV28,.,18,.,CASSESWIAVNTEETQYF,TGTGCCAGCAGCGAAAGTTGGATCGCGGTAAACACTGAAGAGACCCAGTACTTC
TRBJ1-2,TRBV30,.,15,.,CAWTHGQRHNYGYTF,TGTGCCTGGACTCACGGACAGCGTCACAACTATGGCTACACCTTC
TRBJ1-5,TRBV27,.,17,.,CASSSPGPSGGGQPQHF,TGTGCCAGCAGTTCCCCGGGACCCTCGGGGGGTGGTCAGCCCCAGCATTTT
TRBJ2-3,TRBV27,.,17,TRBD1,CASSLYRGQGASNTQYF,TGTGCCAGCAGTTTATATAGGGGACAGGGGGCGTCGAATACGCAGTATTTT
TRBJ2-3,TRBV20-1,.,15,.,CSASMGGTQTDTQYF,TGCAGTGCTAGTATGGGGGGCACACAGACAGATACGCAGTATTTT
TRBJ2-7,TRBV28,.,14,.,CASSLGGAPYEQYF,TGTGCCAGCAGTTTAGGGGGGGCCCCCTACGAGCAGTACTTC